This T cell receptor (beta chain) was sequenced for a study of immune characterization of retroperitoneal liposarcoma. TCRdb re-called the PCR reads through MiXCR, storing one row per CDR3 protein. Of some 11,000 distinct CDR3 sequences in the sample, 45% to 50% were seen once. CDR1 is SSHAT, CDR2 FNYEAQ, per germline (reference sequence). The CDR3 runs 14 residues. Concerning this clonotype itself: The junction does not match germline at one end; this may be a read error.

Source material: tumor tissue. The chain uses TRBV7-7 and TRBJ2-5; D may be TRBD2 (7 bases). The sequence came from a female donor with retroperitoneal liposarcoma. CDR3 in DNA: TGTGCTAGCAGCTTAGGGGGGGGCTCAGAGACCCAGTACTTC. The encoded protein is CASSLGGGSETQYF.